This TCR beta chain was sequenced for a study of blood T cell repertoires in COVID-19. As for the study in general: Sites across the United States, Italy and Spain contributed samples from acute and convalescent COVID-19. The cDNA or gDNA used as material had been derived from T cells, B-cell-depleted T cells, or PBMCs.

Study processing details: By means of reference gene primer amplification, nucleated cell counts were estimated. The assay was immunoSEQ multiplex PCR, and TCRdb's table has in-frame clones only and misses some. The V and J calls and clone size were taken over from that table, and D and trimming were inferred from the DNA. The top ten hold about 2.4% of the sample, which has 230,000 or so clones, 88% seen once. In assigning cohorts, the study relied on participant-reported clinical history. Details on this clone: Distinct nucleotide sequences in the sample also encode this CDR3.

From germline, CDR1 is SGHRS and CDR2 YFSETQ. Losses at the gene ends were 4 bases for V and 3 bases for J; bases not matched to a gene: 3. The CDR3 loop spans 13 amino acids. The sample was PBMCs or T cells enriched from blood (not recorded which). The TCR comes from a woman between 25 and 40 years old who had recovered from COVID-19. The rearrangement joins TRBV5-1 to TRBJ1-2; 7 bases align to TRBD1. The DNA of the CDR3 is TGCGCCAGCAGCCGACAGGGAGACTATGGCTACACCTTC. Amino acid sequence: CASSRQGDYGYTF.